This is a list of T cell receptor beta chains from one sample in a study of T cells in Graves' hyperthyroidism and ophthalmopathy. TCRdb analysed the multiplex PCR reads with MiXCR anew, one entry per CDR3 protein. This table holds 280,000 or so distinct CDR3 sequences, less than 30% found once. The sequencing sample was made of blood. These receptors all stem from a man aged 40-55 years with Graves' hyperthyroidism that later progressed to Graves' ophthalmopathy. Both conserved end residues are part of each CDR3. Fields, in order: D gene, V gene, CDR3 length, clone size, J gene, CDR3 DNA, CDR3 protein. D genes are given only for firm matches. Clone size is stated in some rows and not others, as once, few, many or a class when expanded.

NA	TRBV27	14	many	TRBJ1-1	TGTGCCAGCAGTTTTGTGCAAGCGAACAGTGAAGCTTTCTTT	CASSFVQANSEAFF
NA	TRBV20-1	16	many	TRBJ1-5	TGCAGTGCTAGTTCCCCGGTACTGCATAGCAATCAGCCCCAGCATTTT	CSASSPVLHSNQPQHF
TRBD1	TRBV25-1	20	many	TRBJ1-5	TGTGCCAGCAGTGACCCCCCCGGCAGGGGGCGAAGTTCAAATCGTCAGCCCCAGCATTTT	CASSDPPGRGRSSNRQPQHF
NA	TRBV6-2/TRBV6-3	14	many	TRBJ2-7	TGTGCCAGCAGTTACTCGGGGGGATACTACGAGCAGTACTTC	CASSYSGGYYEQYF
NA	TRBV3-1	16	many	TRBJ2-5	TGTGCCAGCAGCCAACAGGGTAGGAGGGGATTTGAGACCCAGTACTTC	CASSQQGRRGFETQYF
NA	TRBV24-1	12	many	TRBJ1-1	TGTGCCACCAAGAGGAGGATGGCTGAAGCTTTCTTT	CATKRRMAEAFF
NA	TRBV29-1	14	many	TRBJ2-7	TGCAGCGTTGAAGGTCCCGGGAGTGGCTACGAGCAGTACTTC	CSVEGPGSGYEQYF
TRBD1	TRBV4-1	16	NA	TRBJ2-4	TGCGCCAGCAGCCGACAAATTACAGGGGGCAAGCACATTCAGTACTTC	CASSRQITGGKHIQYF
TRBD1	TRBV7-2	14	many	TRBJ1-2	TGTGCCAGCAGCTTAGTGGCAGGGGGTCTTGGCTACACCTTC	CASSLVAGGLGYTF
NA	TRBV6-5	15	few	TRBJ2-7	TGTGCCAGCATTCTAGAGGGGTACTCAACTTACGAGCAGTACTTC	CASILEGYSTYEQYF
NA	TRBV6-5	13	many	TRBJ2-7	TGTGCCAGCAATCGGGCTGGGCGGTACGAGCAGTACTTC	CASNRAGRYEQYF
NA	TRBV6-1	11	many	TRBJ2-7	TGTGCCAGCCGCCGGCTCCACGAGCAGTACTTC	CASRRLHEQYF
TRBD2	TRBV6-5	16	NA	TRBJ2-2	TGTGCCAGCAGTTATCGGGAGGTGACTGCCAAAGGGGAGCTGTTTTTT	CASSYREVTAKGELFF
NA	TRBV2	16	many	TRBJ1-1	TGTGCCAGCAGTGTATCGCCGGACACCTTGAACACTGAAGCTTTCTTT	CASSVSPDTLNTEAFF
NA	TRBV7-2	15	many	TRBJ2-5	TGTGCCAGCAGCTTAATGATGTGGGGCGCGGAGACCCAGTACTTC	CASSLMMWGAETQYF
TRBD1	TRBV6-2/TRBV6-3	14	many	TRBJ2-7	TGTGCCAGCAGAGAAAACAGGGGCGCCCACGAGCAGTACTTC	CASRENRGAHEQYF
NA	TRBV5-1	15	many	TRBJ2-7	TGCGCCAGCAGCGTTAGATTTGGAGGGTTCGACGAGCAGTACTTC	CASSVRFGGFDEQYF
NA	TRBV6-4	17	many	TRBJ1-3	TGTGCCAGCTGGGGCCCTCAAACAGGGAACCCTGGAAACACCATATATTTT	CASWGPQTGNPGNTIYF
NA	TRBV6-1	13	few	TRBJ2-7	TGTGCCAGCAGGTGGTCTGTCGGGCCCGAGCAGTACTTC	CASRWSVGPEQYF
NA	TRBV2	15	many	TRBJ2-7	TGTGCCAGCAGTGACCGGGACTGGCTCTCCTACGAGCAGTACTTC	CASSDRDWLSYEQYF
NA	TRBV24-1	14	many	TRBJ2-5	TGTGCCACCAGCCCCGACCGAGTTGGGGAGACCCAGTACTTC	CATSPDRVGETQYF
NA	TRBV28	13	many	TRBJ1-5	TGTGCCAGCAGCCCACCTAGCAATCAGCCCCAGCATTTT	CASSPPSNQPQHF
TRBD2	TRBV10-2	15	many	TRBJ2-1	TGCGCCAGCACCCCTAGCGGGGGATCCTACAATGAGCAGTTCTTC	CASTPSGGSYNEQFF
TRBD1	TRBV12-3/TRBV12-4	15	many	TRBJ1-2	TGTGCCAGCAGCTGGGGGGACAGAGTTAACTATGGCTACACCTTC	CASSWGDRVNYGYTF
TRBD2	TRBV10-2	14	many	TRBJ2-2	TGCGCCAGCACCTTTAGCGGGGGCACCGGGGAGCTGTTTTTT	CASTFSGGTGELFF
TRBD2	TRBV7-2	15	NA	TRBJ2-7	TGTGCCAGCAGTATCGGGACTAGCGGGAGGGGCGAGCAGTACTTC	CASSIGTSGRGEQYF
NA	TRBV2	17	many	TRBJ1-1	TGTGCCAGCACCCGATATGCGGGACCGGGAGTGAACACTGAAGCTTTCTTT	CASTRYAGPGVNTEAFF
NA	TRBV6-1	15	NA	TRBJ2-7	TGTGCCAGCAGCATCTATAGGGCGGTTACCTACGAGCAGTACTTC	CASSIYRAVTYEQYF
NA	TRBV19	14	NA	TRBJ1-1	TGTGCCAGTAGTGAGGATCGGGATGGGACTGAAGCTTTCTTT	CASSEDRDGTEAFF
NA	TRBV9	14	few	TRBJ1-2	TGTGCCAGCACCGACACCCGGAGGAGGTTTGGCTACACCTTC	CASTDTRRRFGYTF
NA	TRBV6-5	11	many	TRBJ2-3	TGTGCCAGCAGTTCCACAGATACGCAGTATTTT	CASSSTDTQYF
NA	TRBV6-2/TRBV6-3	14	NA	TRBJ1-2	TGTGCCAGCAGGAGAGCGATATCGGGGTATGGCTACACCTTC	CASRRAISGYGYTF
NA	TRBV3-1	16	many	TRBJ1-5	TGTGCCAGCAGCCACGGGGTGGCTGGGAGCAATCAGCCCCAGCATTTT	CASSHGVAGSNQPQHF
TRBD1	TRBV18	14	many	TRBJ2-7	TGTGCCAGCTCACCAGCGACAGGGGTTTACGAGCAGTACTTC	CASSPATGVYEQYF
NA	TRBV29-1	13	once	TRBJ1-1	TGCAGCGCTGACAGGCTCATGAACACTGAAGCTTTCTTT	CSADRLMNTEAFF
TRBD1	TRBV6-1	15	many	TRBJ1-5	TGTGCCAGCAGCCCCGGGACAGGGGGCCGTCAGCCCCAGCATTTT	CASSPGTGGRQPQHF
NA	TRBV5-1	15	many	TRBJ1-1	TGCGCCAGCAGCTTGGCGGGACCTAGTAACACTGAAGCTTTCTTT	CASSLAGPSNTEAFF
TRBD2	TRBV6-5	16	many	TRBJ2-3	TGTGCCAGCAGTTACGTACCGGGAGGGAATGGCGATACGCAGTATTTT	CASSYVPGGNGDTQYF
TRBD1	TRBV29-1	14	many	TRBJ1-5	TGCAGCGTTAAAATCGGGACAGGCGGACAGCCCCAGCATTTT	CSVKIGTGGQPQHF
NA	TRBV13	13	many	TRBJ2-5	TGTGCCAGCACCAGAACTCCACCCGGGACCCAGTACTTC	CASTRTPPGTQYF
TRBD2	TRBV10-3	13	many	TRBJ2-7	TGTGCCATCAGTGTGGGCAGGGAGGGCGAGCAGTACTTC	CAISVGREGEQYF
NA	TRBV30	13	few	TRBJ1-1	TGTGCCTGGAGTGTAGTCACCAACACTGAAGCTTTCTTT	CAWSVVTNTEAFF
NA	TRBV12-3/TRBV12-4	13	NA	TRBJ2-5	TGTGCCAGCAGTTTGGTGGACATGGGGACCCAGTACTTC	CASSLVDMGTQYF
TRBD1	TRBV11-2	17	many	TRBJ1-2	TGTGCCAGCAGCTTAGACCTTACGGGACAGGGAAACTATGGCTACACCTTC	CASSLDLTGQGNYGYTF
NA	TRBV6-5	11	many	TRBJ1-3	TGTGCCAGCAGTTATTTAAACACCATATATTTT	CASSYLNTIYF
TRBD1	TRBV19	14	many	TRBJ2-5	TGTGCCAGCGACAGGGGGCTAGGAGGAGAGACCCAGTACTTC	CASDRGLGGETQYF
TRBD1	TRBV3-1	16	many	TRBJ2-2	TGTGCCAGCAGGACTGACAGGGAGAGGTTCACCGGGGAGCTGTTTTTT	CASRTDRERFTGELFF
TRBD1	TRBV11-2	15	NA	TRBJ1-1	TGTGCCAGCAGCGATAACAGGGGGCTCGGGACTGAAGCTTTCTTT	CASSDNRGLGTEAFF